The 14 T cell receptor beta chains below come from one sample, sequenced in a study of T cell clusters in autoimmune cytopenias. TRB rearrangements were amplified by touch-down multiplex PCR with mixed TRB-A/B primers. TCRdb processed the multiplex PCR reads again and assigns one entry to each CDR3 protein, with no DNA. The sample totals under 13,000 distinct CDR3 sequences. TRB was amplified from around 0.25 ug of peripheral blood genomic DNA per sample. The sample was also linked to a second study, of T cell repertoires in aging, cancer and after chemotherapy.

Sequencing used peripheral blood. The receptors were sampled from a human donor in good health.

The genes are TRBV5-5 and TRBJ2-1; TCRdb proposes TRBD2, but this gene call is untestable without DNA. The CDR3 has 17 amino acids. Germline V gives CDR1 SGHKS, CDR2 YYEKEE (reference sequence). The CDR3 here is CASSLGTLQTSYNEQFF. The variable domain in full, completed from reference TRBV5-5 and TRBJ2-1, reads DAGVTQSPTHLIKTRGQQVTLRCSPISGHKSVSWYQQVLGQGPQFIFQYYEKEERGRGNFPDRFSARQFPNYSSELNVNALLLGDSALYLCASSLGTLQTSYNEQFFGPGTRLTVL.

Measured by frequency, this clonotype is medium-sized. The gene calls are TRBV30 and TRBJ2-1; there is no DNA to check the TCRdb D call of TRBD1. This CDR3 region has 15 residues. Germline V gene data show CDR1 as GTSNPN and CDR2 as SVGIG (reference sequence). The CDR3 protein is CAWSSGTGLNNEQFF.

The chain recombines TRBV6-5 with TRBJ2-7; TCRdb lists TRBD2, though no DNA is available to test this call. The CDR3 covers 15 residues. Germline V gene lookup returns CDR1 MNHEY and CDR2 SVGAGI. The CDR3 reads CASSYSPSGNHEQYF.

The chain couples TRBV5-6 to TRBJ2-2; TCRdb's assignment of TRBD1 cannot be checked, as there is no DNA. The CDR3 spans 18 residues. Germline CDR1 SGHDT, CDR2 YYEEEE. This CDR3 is CASSLDLVGTSITGELFF.

CDR3 region: CASSGHTGGSNEKLFF. This chain uses TRBV6-1 with TRBJ1-4; TCRdb lists TRBD1, though no DNA is available to test this call. The CDR3 sequence is 16 residues long. The V gene's germline CDR1 is MNHNS and CDR2 SASEGT.

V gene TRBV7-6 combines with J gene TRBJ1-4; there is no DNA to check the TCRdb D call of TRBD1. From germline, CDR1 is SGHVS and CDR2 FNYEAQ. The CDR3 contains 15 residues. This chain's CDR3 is CASSLGGAANEKLFF.

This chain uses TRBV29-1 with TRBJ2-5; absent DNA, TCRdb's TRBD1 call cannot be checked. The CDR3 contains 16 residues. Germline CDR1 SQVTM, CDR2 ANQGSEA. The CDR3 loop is CSVEGLDGGRKETQYF.

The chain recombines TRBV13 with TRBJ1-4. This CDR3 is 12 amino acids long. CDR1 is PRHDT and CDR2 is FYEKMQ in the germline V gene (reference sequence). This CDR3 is CASSLGPGKLFF.

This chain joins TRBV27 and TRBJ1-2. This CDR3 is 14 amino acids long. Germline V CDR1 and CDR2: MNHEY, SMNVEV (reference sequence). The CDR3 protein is CASSLKVGLYGYTF.

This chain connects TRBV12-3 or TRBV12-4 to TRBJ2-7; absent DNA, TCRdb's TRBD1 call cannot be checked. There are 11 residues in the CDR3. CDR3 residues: CASSSGQDKYF.

This CDR3 reads CASSRDASYEQYF. The chain couples TRBV6-6 to TRBJ2-7; TCRdb indicates TRBD1, and absent DNA this call remains unverified. The CDR3 is 13 amino acids. Germline V gene lookup returns CDR1 MNHNY and CDR2 SVGAGI (reference sequence).

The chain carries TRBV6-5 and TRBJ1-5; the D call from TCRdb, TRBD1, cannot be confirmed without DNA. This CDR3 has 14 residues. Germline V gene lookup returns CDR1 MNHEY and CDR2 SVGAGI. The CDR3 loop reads CALPSRRRNQPQHF.

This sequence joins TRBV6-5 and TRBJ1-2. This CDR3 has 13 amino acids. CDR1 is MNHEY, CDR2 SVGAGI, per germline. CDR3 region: CASSRAGYYGYTF.

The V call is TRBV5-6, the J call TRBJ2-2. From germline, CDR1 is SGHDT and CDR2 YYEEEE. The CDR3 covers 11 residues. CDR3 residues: CASSYTGELFF.